This passage covers 5 T cell receptor beta chains from one sample sequenced in a study of T cell responses to AZD1222 COVID-19 vaccine (dated by TCRdb to the early 2020s). Library construction relied on the immunoSEQ multiplex PCR assay. TCRdb obtained this table from immuneACCESS and retained in-frame rearrangements with V and J assigned. These tables miss some clones; where compared with another copy, unresolved V genes account for less than half of the shortfall, and the remainder is unexplained. Present in this sample are 120,000 or so clones, around 89% of which were seen just once. The top ten constitute just over 3.5% of the sample. The time point label here, explained by the study, means: about 28 days (+/-7) after the second vaccine dose. The sequenced sample was peripheral blood, obtained 28 days after the second AZD1222 dose. Source of these receptors: an adult who received the AZD1222 COVID-19 vaccine.

The J gene is TRBJ2-1, the V gene TRBV27; 8 nucleotides align to TRBD2. Trimming cost V 7 bases and J 9 bases; bases outside gene matches: 11. This CDR3 has 14 residues. Germline V gene sequence: CDR1 MNHEY, CDR2 SMNVEV (reference sequence). CDR3 bases: TGTGCCAGCACCGGACAGCGGGAGATCACTGAGCAGTTCTTC. Translating gives CASTGQREITEQFF.

The rearrangement joins TRBV4-1 to TRBJ2-7; D may be TRBD1 (5 bases). Per the germline V gene, CDR1 is MGHRA and CDR2 is YSYEKL. CDR3 size: 14 residues. Deletions cut 4 bases from V and 6 bases from J, with 16 bases between. The CDR3 loop is CASSPYGASSEQYF. The CDR3, as DNA: TGCGCCAGCAGCCCCTATGGGGCGTCTTCCGAGCAGTACTTC.

The chain recombines TRBV9 with TRBJ1-5, with D uncertain. Trimming cost V 4 bases and J 0 bases, with 8 bases left between them. The CDR3 totals 14 residues. The germline V gene has CDR1 SGDLS and CDR2 YYNGEE. The CDR3 sequence: CASSSGPSNQPQHF. The CDR3 DNA reads as TGTGCCAGCAGCTCCGGACCTAGCAATCAGCCCCAGCATTTT.

The chain has TRBV5-1 and TRBJ1-1; D not certain. Germline lookup yields CDR1 SGHRS and CDR2 YFSETQ. V was cut by 0 bases and J by 11 bases, with 14 bases left in between. CDR3 length equals 13 residues. The CDR3 loop reads CASSLASSGGAFF. As DNA, the CDR3 is TGCGCCAGCAGCTTGGCGTCGAGTGGCGGGGCTTTCTTT. Based on the CDR3 plus reference TRBV5-1 and TRBJ1-1, the full variable domain is KAGVTQTPRYLIKTRGQQVTLSCSPISGHRSVSWYQQTPGQGLQFLFEYFSETQRNKGNFPGRFSGRQFSNSRSEMNVSTLELGDSALYLCASSLASSGGAFFGQGTRLTVV.

The gene calls are TRBV5-4 and TRBJ2-3, with no clear D. The V gene's germline CDR1 is SGHNT and CDR2 YYREEE (reference sequence). CDR3 length: 14 amino acids. With 0 bases removed from V and 0 bases from J, the gap between germline ends came to 5 bases. This chain's CDR3 is CASSLGVSTDTQYF. DNA of the CDR3: TGTGCCAGCAGCTTGGGGGTTAGCACAGATACGCAGTATTTT.